These 5 T cell receptor beta chains share one sample of origin, sequenced in a study of T cells in Graves' hyperthyroidism and ophthalmopathy. The TCR beta CDR3 regions underwent amplification using RNA transcripts as the source. Carried out on the TCR CDR3, a first-round RT-PCR used the HTBI primer set. Using its own MiXCR run on the multiplex PCR reads, TCRdb lists one record per CDR3 protein. The sample contains fewer than 650,000 distinct CDR3 sequences, around 13% of which appear only once. Sequenced material: blood. The receptor set was obtained from a woman in her twenties or thirties with Graves' hyperthyroidism that later progressed to Graves' ophthalmopathy.

The chain is built from TRBV19 and TRBJ2-7; D is ambiguous. The CDR3 extends over 12 amino acids. Trimming left V 10 bases short and J 2 bases short, with 12 bases between. Germline CDR1 and CDR2: LNHDA and SQIVND (reference sequence). CDR3: CATATSPYEQYF. The CDR3, as DNA: TGTGCCACCGCGACAAGTCCCTACGAGCAGTACTTC.

This clonotype occurred many times. The chain recombines TRBV29-1 with TRBJ2-1; 9 positions match TRBD2. Germline V gene sequence: CDR1 SQVTM, CDR2 ANQGSEA. The CDR3 spans 15 residues. The trim removed 4 bases at V and 6 bases at J, leaving 10 bases unmatched. DNA for the CDR3: TGCAGCGTTGGCCCTCGACTAGCGGAAATCAATGAGCAGTTCTTC. It specifies CSVGPRLAEINEQFF.

In its sample, this clonotype was seen many times. The genes are TRBV2 and TRBJ2-1; the D gene is possibly TRBD2 (5 bases). Germline CDR1 SNHLY, CDR2 FYNNEI. Trimming stripped 1 base from V and 8 bases from J, with 15 bases between. CDR3 length: 15 residues. The CDR3 sequence is CASSEGEHRIDEQFF. CDR3 DNA sequence: TGTGCCAGCAGTGAAGGGGAGCATAGGATCGATGAGCAGTTCTTC.

This clonotype was seen ten or more times. This chain joins TRBV6-2 or TRBV6-3 and TRBJ2-5, with D possibly being TRBD1 (6 bases). The V gene lost 8 bases and the J gene lost 5 bases, with 30 bases spanning the gap. CDR1 and CDR2 (germline): MNHEY, SVGEGT. The CDR3 is 18 amino acids. CDR3 residues: CASEGDKYRSVVFETQYF. CDR3 nucleotide sequence: TGTGCCAGCGAGGGGGACAAATATAGGAGTGTTGTCTTCGAGACCCAGTACTTC.

This clonotype was detected ten times or more. This chain joins TRBV30 and TRBJ1-2, with D possibly TRBD1 on 5 matching bases. With 3 bases removed from V and 8 bases from J, the gap between germline ends came to 10 bases. Germline V gene sequence: CDR1 GTSNPN, CDR2 SVGIG (reference sequence). The length of the CDR3 is 11 residues. The DNA for the CDR3 is TGTGCCTGGAGCCTCGGGGCCGGCTACACCTTC. It codes for CAWSLGAGYTF.